This T cell receptor (beta chain) was identified during a study of spatial heterogeneity in lung cancer. For the study at large: Strong correlation was found between tumor-region TCR transcript counts and a T cell module score from matched bulk RNA-seq. The library had UMIs, and each TCR and UMI pair averaged more than ten raw reads.

Time point reported: sample taken at primary tumor resection. Samples were obtained from more than 70 donors, all untreated early-stage non-small cell lung cancer patients. Whole RNA was taken from tumor, nontumor lung or frozen PBMC; it was then sequenced unsorted. The CDR3 extends over 15 amino acids. The V segment lost 0 bases and the J segment 3 bases; nucleotides outside the gene matches: 5. In germline, CDR1 is SGHVS, CDR2 FNYEAQ. By share, this clonotype ranks as medium-sized. Antigen: not known. Within a library made for alpha chains, this beta chain is off target, and its count is uninformative. TCRdb re-analysed the 5' RACE reads in MiXCR, keeping a single row per CDR3 protein. The repertoire holds under 9,000 distinct CDR3 sequences, with 13% as singletons. Study conclusions and caveats: One measure, the expanded intratumoral alpha and beta TCR count, tracked tumor mutation counts.

The sequence was collected from a male donor with early-stage non-small cell lung cancer. Sample: lung tumor tissue, taken at surgery. The genes are TRBV7-6 and TRBJ2-7; 7 bases align to TRBD1. The CDR3 DNA reads TGTGCCAGCAGCTTAGCGGCAGGGGGTTTCTACGAGCAGTACGTC. Encoded protein: CASSLAAGGFYEQYV.